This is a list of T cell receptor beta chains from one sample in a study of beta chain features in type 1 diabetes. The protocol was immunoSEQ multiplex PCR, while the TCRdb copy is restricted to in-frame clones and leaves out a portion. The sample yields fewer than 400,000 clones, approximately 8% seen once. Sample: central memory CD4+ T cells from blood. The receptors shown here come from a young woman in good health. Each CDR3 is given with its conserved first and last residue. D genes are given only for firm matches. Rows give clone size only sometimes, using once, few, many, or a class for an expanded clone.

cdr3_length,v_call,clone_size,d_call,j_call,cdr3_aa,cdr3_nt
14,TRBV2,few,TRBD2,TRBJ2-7,CASSGTSMTGEQYF,TGTGCCAGCAGTGGGACTAGCATGACGGGCGAGCAGTACTTC
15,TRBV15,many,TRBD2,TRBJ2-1,CATSRVAGSYNEQFF,TGTGCCACCAGCAGAGTAGCGGGTTCCTACAATGAGCAGTTCTTC
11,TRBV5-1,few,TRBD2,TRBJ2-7,CASPRGTSGSF,TGCGCCAGCCCCCGGGGGACTAGCGGGAGCTTC
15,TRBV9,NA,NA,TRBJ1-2,CASSGGLSDGYGYTF,TGTGCCAGCAGCGGGGGGCTCTCAGACGGCTATGGCTACACCTTC
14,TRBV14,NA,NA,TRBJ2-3,CASSQTTGRDTQYF,TGTGCCAGCAGCCAAACGACAGGGAGGGATACGCAGTATTTT
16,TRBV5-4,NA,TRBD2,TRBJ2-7,CASSQEPSGANYEQYF,TGTGCCAGCAGCCAAGAGCCTAGCGGGGCGAACTACGAGCAGTACTTC
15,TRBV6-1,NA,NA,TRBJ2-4,CASSDPGLAKNIQYF,TGTGCCAGCAGTGATCCCGGACTAGCCAAAAACATTCAGTACTTC
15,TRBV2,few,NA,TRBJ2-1,CATTRGKSSYNEQFF,TGTGCCACCACACGGGGGAAAAGCTCCTACAATGAGCAGTTCTTC
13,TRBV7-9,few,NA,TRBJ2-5,CASSPELYGTQYF,TGTGCCAGCAGCCCAGAGCTATACGGGACCCAGTACTTC
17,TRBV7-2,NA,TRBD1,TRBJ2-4,CASSQEGTVKAKNIQYF,TGTGCCAGCAGCCAAGAAGGGACAGTCAAAGCCAAAAACATTCAGTACTTC
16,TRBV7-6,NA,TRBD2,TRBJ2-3,CASSPGLDVSTDTQYF,TGTGCCAGCAGCCCAGGACTAGATGTTAGCACAGATACGCAGTATTTT
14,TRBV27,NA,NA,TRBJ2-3,CASRASGIADTQYF,TGTGCCAGCAGGGCCTCAGGGATAGCAGATACGCAGTATTTT
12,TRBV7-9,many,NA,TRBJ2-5,CATQGSGETQYF,TGTGCCACTCAGGGATCGGGAGAGACCCAGTACTTC
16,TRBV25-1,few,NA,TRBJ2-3,CASSESMGRGSDTQYF,TGTGCCAGCAGTGAATCCATGGGGCGAGGTTCAGATACGCAGTATTTT
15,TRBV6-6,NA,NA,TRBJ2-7,CASSYEPGGTYEQYF,TGTGCCAGCAGTTACGAGCCAGGGGGGACCTACGAGCAGTACTTC
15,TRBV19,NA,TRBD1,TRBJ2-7,CASSRATGHRNEQYF,TGTGCCAGTAGTAGGGCGACAGGGCACCGGAACGAGCAGTACTTC
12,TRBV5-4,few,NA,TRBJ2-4,CASSAHGDIQYF,TGCGCCAGCAGCGCACACGGGGACATTCAGTACTTC
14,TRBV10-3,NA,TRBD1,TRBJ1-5,CAIQKDRGNQPQHF,TGTGCCATCCAGAAGGACAGGGGCAATCAGCCCCAGCATTTT
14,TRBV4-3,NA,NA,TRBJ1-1,CASRQGVGRTEAFF,TGCGCCAGCAGGCAGGGCGTCGGGAGAACTGAAGCTTTCTTT
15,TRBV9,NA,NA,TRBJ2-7,CASSVSGSFSYEQYF,TGTGCCAGCAGCGTATCCGGGTCTTTCTCCTACGAGCAGTACTTC
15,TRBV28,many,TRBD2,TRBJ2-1,CASSKTSGIYNEQFF,TGTGCCAGCAGTAAGACTAGCGGGATCTACAATGAGCAGTTCTTC
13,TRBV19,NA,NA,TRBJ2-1,CASSIGQYNEQFF,TGTGCCAGTAGTATAGGACAGTACAATGAGCAGTTCTTC
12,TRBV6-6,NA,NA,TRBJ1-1,CASSPRGLEAFF,TGTGCCAGCAGTCCCCGGGGGCTGGAAGCTTTCTTT
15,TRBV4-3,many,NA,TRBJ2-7,CASSQVGDSSYEQYF,TGCGCCAGCAGCCAAGTGGGCGACAGCTCCTACGAGCAGTACTTC
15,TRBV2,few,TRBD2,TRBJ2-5,CASSPGLAGSETQYF,TGTGCCAGCAGCCCCGGACTAGCGGGATCGGAGACCCAGTACTTC
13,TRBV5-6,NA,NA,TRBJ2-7,CASTSDTSYEQYF,TGTGCCAGCACCTCGGACACTTCCTACGAGCAGTACTTC
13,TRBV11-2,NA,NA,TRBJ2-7,CASSLVPGYEQYF,TGTGCCAGCAGCTTAGTACCGGGCTACGAGCAGTACTTC
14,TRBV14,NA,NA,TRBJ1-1,CASSLRHMNTEAFF,TGTGCCAGCAGTTTAAGACACATGAACACTGAAGCTTTCTTT
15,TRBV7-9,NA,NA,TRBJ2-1,CASSFGEMHYNEQFF,TGTGCCAGCAGCTTTGGAGAGATGCACTACAATGAGCAGTTCTTC
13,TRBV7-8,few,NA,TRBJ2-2,CASSQEGTGELFF,TGTGCCAGCAGCCAAGAGGGCACCGGGGAGCTGTTTTTT
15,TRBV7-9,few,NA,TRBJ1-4,CASSPMGSTNEKLFF,TGTGCCAGCAGCCCGATGGGGAGTACTAATGAAAAACTGTTTTTT
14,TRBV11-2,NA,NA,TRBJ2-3,CASSSIAITDTQYF,TGTGCCAGCAGCTCTATAGCTATCACAGATACGCAGTATTTT
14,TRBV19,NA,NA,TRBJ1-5,CASRDGGVNQPQHF,TGTGCCAGCCGTGATGGGGGAGTCAATCAGCCCCAGCATTTT
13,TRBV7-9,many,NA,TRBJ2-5,CASSLAQHTAQYF,TGTGCCAGCAGCTTAGCCCAGCATACGGCCCAGTACTTC
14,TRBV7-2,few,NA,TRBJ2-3,CASSLPPNTDTQYF,TGTGCCAGCAGCTTGCCCCCCAACACAGATACGCAGTATTTT
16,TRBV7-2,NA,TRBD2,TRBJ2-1,CASSPPGLAGSNEQFF,TGTGCCAGCAGCCCACCAGGACTAGCAGGATCCAATGAGCAGTTCTTC
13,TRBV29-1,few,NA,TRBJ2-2,CGGRRSDTGELFF,TGCGGGGGTAGGAGATCAGACACCGGGGAGCTGTTTTTT
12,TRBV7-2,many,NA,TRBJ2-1,CASSEAWVEQFF,TGTGCCAGCAGCGAAGCATGGGTTGAGCAGTTCTTC
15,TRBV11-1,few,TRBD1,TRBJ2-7,CASSFQGQGAYEQYF,TGTGCCAGCAGCTTCCAGGGACAGGGGGCATACGAGCAGTACTTC
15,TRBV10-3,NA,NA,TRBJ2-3,CAISDSRTSTDTQYF,TGTGCCATCAGTGACTCCAGAACTAGCACAGATACGCAGTATTTT
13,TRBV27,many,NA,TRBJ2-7,CASSSPSSPEQYF,TGTGCCAGCAGTTCCCCCTCCAGTCCCGAGCAGTACTTC
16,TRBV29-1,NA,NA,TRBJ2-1,CSAEDLGEFSYNEQFF,TGCAGCGCTGAGGACTTGGGGGAATTCTCCTACAATGAGCAGTTCTTC
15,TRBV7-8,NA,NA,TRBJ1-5,CASSLRTDRDQPQHF,TGTGCCAGCAGCTTACGGACAGACCGGGATCAGCCCCAGCATTTT
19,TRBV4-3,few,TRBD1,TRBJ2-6,CASSPSLGQGASGANVLTF,TGCGCCAGCAGCCCAAGTTTGGGACAGGGGGCCTCTGGGGCCAACGTCCTGACTTTC
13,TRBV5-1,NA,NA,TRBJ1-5,CASSPDSDQPQHF,TGCGCCAGCAGCCCGGACAGCGACCAGCCCCAGCATTTT
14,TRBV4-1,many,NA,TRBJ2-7,CASSPRDGPYEQYF,TGCGCCAGCAGCCCCCGGGACGGGCCCTACGAGCAGTACTTC
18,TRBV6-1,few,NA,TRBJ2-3,CASSERQVKGSSTDTQYF,TGTGCCAGCAGTGAACGGCAAGTTAAGGGATCTAGCACAGATACGCAGTATTTT
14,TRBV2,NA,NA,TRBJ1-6,CASSYRGINSPLHF,TGTGCCAGCAGTTACCGGGGCATTAATTCACCCCTCCACTTT
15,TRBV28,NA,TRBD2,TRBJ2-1,CASSPRGSGINEQFF,TGTGCCAGCAGCCCCCGGGGGAGCGGGATCAATGAGCAGTTCTTC
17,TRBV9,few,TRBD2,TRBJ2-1,CASSVGLAGGGRNEQFF,TGTGCCAGCAGCGTGGGACTAGCGGGTGGAGGCAGGAATGAGCAGTTCTTC